Listed below are T cell receptor beta chains from one sample, sequenced in a study of blood T cell repertoires in COVID-19. The assay was immunoSEQ multiplex PCR, and TCRdb's table has in-frame clones only and misses some. This sample yields 120,000 to 150,000 clones, of which approximately 87% are seen a single time; approximately 1.3% belongs to the top ten. The sample consisted of PBMCs or T cells enriched from blood (not recorded which). These receptors all come from a woman in her twenties or thirties with acute COVID-19. The CDR3 runs from the conserved cysteine through the conserved F or W. Fields, in order: D gene, V gene, J gene, clone size, CDR3 protein, CDR3 DNA. The D gene is left open where the match is weak. Some rows mark clone size as missing; the rest say once, few, many or name a class of expanded clone.

>TRBD2|TRBV7-8|TRBJ2-1|NA
CASSWGTSGNNEQFF
TGTGCCAGCAGCTGGGGGACTAGCGGGAACAATGAGCAGTTCTTC
>NA|TRBV28|TRBJ2-7|once
CASSLRGYYLTYEQYF
TGTGCCAGCAGTTTACGAGGTTACTACCTAACCTACGAGCAGTACTTC
>TRBD1|TRBV4-3|TRBJ2-2|NA
CASSRPTGVARTGELFF
TGCGCCAGCAGCCGCCCGACAGGGGTTGCTCGGACCGGGGAGCTGTTTTTT
>TRBD2|TRBV30|TRBJ2-3|once
CAWRDDMMREGPYTQYF
TGTGCCTGGAGGGACGACATGATGCGGGAGGGCCCCTATACGCAGTATTTT
>NA|TRBV9|TRBJ2-2|once
CASSVIGLAGELFF
TGTGCCAGCAGCGTAATAGGCCTAGCCGGGGAGCTGTTTTTT
>TRBD2|TRBV6-4|TRBJ2-2|NA
CASSDTTGGNTGELFF
TGTGCCAGCAGTGACACAACGGGAGGGAACACCGGGGAGCTGTTTTTT
>TRBD1|TRBV7-2|TRBJ1-5|NA
CASSPDRGMGNQPQHF
TGTGCCAGCAGCCCTGACAGGGGTATGGGCAATCAGCCCCAGCATTTT
>NA|TRBV28|TRBJ1-1|NA
CATYSGRNTEAFF
TGTGCCACCTACTCCGGGAGGAACACTGAAGCTTTCTTT
>TRBD2|TRBV27|TRBJ2-5|NA
CASTRSGRASGETQYF
TGTGCCAGCACCCGAAGCGGGAGGGCCTCCGGTGAGACCCAGTACTTC
>TRBD1|TRBV2|TRBJ1-2|NA
CAGSPFLQGNYGYTF
TGTGCCGGAAGCCCTTTCTTACAGGGGAACTATGGCTACACCTTC
>NA|TRBV10-3|TRBJ2-3|NA
CAIGEDSTDTQYF
TGTGCCATCGGGGAGGATAGCACAGATACGCAGTATTTT
>TRBD1|TRBV6-5|TRBJ1-1|few
CASKPTGLNTEAFF
TGTGCCAGCAAACCGACAGGGTTGAACACTGAAGCTTTCTTT
>NA|TRBV7-2|TRBJ1-1|few
CASSIRPRDTEAFF
TGTGCCAGCAGCATTAGACCCCGGGACACTGAAGCTTTCTTT
>TRBD1|TRBV9|TRBJ1-2|NA
CASSSGGEDYGYTF
TGTGCCAGCAGTTCAGGGGGCGAAGACTATGGCTACACCTTC
>TRBD1|TRBV9|TRBJ1-6|NA
CASSVEDRGSSPLHF
TGTGCCAGCAGCGTAGAAGACAGGGGCAGTTCACCCCTCCACTTT
>TRBD1|TRBV18|TRBJ1-1|NA
CASSRDSNTEAFF
TGTGCCAGCTCTCGGGACAGTAACACTGAAGCTTTCTTT
>NA|TRBV5-1|TRBJ1-2|NA
CASSGGHAGYGYTF
TGCGCCAGCAGCGGGGGACACGCGGGCTATGGCTACACCTTC
>NA|TRBV7-9|TRBJ2-3|few
CASSGQGGLLGRPTQYF
TGTGCCAGCAGCGGGCAAGGAGGCCTGCTAGGGCGGCCTACGCAGTATTTT
>NA|TRBV5-6|TRBJ1-6|NA
CASSSSYNSPLHF
TGTGCCAGCAGTTCGTCCTATAATTCACCCCTCCACTTT
>NA|TRBV28|TRBJ1-5|NA
CASRLDSYSNQPQHF
TGTGCCAGCAGGCTTGACAGCTATAGCAATCAGCCCCAGCATTTT